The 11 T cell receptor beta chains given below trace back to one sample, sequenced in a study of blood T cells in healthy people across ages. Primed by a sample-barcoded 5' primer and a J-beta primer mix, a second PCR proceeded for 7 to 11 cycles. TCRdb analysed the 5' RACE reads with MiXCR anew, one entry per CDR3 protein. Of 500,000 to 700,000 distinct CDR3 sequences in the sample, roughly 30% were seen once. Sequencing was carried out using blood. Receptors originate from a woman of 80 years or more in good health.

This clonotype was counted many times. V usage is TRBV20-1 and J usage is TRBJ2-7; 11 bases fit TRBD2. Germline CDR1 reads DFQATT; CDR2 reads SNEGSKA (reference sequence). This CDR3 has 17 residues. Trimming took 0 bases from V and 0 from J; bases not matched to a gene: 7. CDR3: CSARDSTSGGLSYEQYF. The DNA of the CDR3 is TGCAGTGCTAGAGATAGTACTAGCGGGGGCCTCTCCTACGAGCAGTACTTC.

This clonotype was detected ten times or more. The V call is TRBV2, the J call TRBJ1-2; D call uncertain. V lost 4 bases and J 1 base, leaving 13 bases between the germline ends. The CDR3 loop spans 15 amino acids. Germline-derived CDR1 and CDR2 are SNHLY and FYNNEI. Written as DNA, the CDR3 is TGTGCCAGCAGTGGGGCGATGGGCCTTAACTATGGCTACACCTTC. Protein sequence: CASSGAMGLNYGYTF.

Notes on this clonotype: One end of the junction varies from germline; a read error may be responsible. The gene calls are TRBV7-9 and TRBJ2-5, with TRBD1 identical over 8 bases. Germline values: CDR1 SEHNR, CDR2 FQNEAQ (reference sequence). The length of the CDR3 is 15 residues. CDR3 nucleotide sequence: TGTGCCAACAGCTTAGGCGGGACAGGAACTTACGAGCTGTACTTC. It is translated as CANSLGGTGTYELYF. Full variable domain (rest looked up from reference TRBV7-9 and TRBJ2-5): DTGVSQNPRHKITKRGQNVTFRCDPISEHNRLYWYRQTLGQGPEFLTYFQNEAQLEKSRLLSDRFSAERPKGSFSTLEIQRTEQGDSAMYLCANSLGGTGTYELYFGPGTRLLVL.

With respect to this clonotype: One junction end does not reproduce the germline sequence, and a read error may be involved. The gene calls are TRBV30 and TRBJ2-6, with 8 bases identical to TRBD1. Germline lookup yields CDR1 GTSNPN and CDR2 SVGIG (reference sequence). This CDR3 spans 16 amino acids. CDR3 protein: CAWRGQGYSGANVRTF. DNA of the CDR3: TGTGCCTGGCGCGGACAGGGATACTCTGGGGCCAACGTCCGGACTTTC.

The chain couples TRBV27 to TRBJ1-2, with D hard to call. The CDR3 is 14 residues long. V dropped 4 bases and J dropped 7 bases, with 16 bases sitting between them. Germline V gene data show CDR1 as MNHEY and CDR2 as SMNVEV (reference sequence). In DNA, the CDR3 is TGTGCCAGCAGTTGCGGAGGGAAGGGCTCTGGCTACACCTTC. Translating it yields CASSCGGKGSGYTF.

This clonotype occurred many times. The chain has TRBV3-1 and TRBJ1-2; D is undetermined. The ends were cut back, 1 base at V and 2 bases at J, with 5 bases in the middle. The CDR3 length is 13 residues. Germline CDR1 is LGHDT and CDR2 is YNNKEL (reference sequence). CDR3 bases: TGTGCCAGCAGCCAAGGGGTCAACTATGGCTACACCTTC. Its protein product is CASSQGVNYGYTF.

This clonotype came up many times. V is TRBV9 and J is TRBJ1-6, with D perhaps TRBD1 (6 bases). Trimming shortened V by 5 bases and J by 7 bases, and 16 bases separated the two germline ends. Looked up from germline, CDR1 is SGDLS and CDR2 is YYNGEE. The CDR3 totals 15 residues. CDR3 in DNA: TGTGCCAGCAGAGGGGGGCGAGCGGAGAATTCACCCCTCCACTTT. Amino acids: CASRGGRAENSPLHF.

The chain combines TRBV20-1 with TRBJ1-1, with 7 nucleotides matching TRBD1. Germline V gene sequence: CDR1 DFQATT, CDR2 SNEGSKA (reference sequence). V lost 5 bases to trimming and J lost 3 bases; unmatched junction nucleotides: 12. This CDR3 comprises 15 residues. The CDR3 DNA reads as TGCAGTGCTGACCGCCGGGACAGTCAACACACTGAAGCTTTCTTT. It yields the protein CSADRRDSQHTEAFF.

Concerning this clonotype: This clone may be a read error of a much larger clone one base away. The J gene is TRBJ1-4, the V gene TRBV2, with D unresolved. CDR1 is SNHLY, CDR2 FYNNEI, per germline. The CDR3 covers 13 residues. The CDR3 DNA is TGTGCCGGCAGAGCGGGGATCGATGAAAAACTGTTTTTT. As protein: CAGRAGIDEKLFF.

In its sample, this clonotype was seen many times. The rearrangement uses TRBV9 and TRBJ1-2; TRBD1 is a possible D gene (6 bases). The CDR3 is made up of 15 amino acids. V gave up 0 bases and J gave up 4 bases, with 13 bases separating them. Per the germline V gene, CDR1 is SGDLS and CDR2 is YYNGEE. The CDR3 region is CASSVDSGQIYGYTF. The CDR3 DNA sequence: TGTGCCAGCAGCGTAGACTCTGGACAGATCTATGGCTACACCTTC.

The CDR3: CASSPVKYEQYF. DNA for the CDR3: TGTGCCAGCTCACCAGTAAAATACGAGCAGTACTTC. The J gene is TRBJ2-7, the V gene TRBV18; D not certain. The CDR3 is 12 residues long. Germline lookup yields CDR1 KGHSH and CDR2 LQKENI. The V gene lost 2 bases and the J gene lost 4 bases, with 6 bases spanning the gap. The whole variable domain, remainder taken from reference TRBV18 and TRBJ2-7, is NAGVMQNPRHLVRRRGQEARLRCSPMKGHSHVYWYRQLPEEGLKFMVYLQKENIIDESGMPKERFSAEFPKEGPSILRIQQVVRGDSAAYFCASSPVKYEQYFGPGTRLTVT.